Listed below are T cell receptor beta chains from one sample, sequenced in a study of cytomegalovirus exposure and HLA in healthy donors. Sequencing used immunoSEQ multiplex PCR; TCRdb keeps in-frame clones, though not all of them. The sample shows roughly 120,000 clones, roughly 77% of them seen only once. The sample consisted of PBMCs. The source is a man aged 45 to 65 in good health and CMV-seropositive. Both conserved end residues are part of each CDR3. D genes are given only for firm matches. Rows may omit the clone size; those that give it use once, few, many or a size class.

v_call	d_call	clone_size	j_call	cdr3_aa	cdr3_nt
TRBV28	TRBD1	NA	TRBJ1-1	CASSTSGTGGSAFF	TGTGCCAGCAGTACGTCCGGGACAGGGGGTTCAGCTTTCTTT
TRBV16	NA	NA	TRBJ1-5	CASSSSRDQPQHF	TGTGCCAGCAGCTCCTCCAGGGATCAGCCCCAGCATTTT
TRBV29-1	NA	NA	TRBJ1-4	CSVVAGTANEKLFF	TGCAGCGTTGTTGCAGGAACCGCTAATGAAAAACTGTTTTTT
TRBV30	TRBD1	NA	TRBJ1-5	CAWSVPARGNQPQHF	TGTGCCTGGAGTGTACCAGCCAGGGGGAATCAGCCCCAGCATTTT
TRBV4-1	TRBD2	NA	TRBJ2-7	CASSQDPPSGISYEQYF	TGCGCCAGCAGCCAAGACCCCCCTAGCGGGATCTCCTACGAGCAGTACTTC
TRBV4-1	NA	NA	TRBJ1-1	CASSQEFTGYTEAFF	TGCGCCAGCAGCCAGGAATTTACAGGTTACACTGAAGCTTTCTTT
TRBV6-5	NA	NA	TRBJ1-1	CASSPRRGDTEAFF	TGTGCCAGCAGCCCGAGGCGGGGGGACACTGAAGCTTTCTTT
TRBV21-1	NA	NA	TRBJ1-2	CASSNGTGGNYGYTF	TGTGCCAGCAGCAACGGGACAGGGGGGAACTATGGCTACACCTTC
TRBV5-1	TRBD2	NA	TRBJ2-1	CASSLDGGTYNEQFF	TGCGCCAGCAGCTTGGACGGGGGGACCTACAATGAGCAGTTCTTC
TRBV7-2	TRBD1	NA	TRBJ1-2	CASSRDSPIYGYTF	TGTGCCAGCAGCCGGGACAGCCCCATCTATGGCTACACCTTC
TRBV7-9	NA	NA	TRBJ1-5	CASSFEEYQPQHF	TGTGCCAGCAGCTTTGAAGAGTACCAGCCCCAGCATTTT
TRBV11-2	NA	NA	TRBJ1-4	CASSLFPGYEKLFF	TGTGCCAGCAGCTTATTCCCGGGTTATGAAAAACTGTTTTTT
TRBV6-1	NA	NA	TRBJ2-3	CASLREAPDTQYF	TGTGCCAGCCTCAGGGAGGCCCCAGATACGCAGTATTTT
TRBV5-5	TRBD2	NA	TRBJ2-7	CASSSSIAGNEQYF	TGTGCCAGCAGCTCAAGCATAGCGGGAAACGAGCAGTACTTC
TRBV7-9	NA	NA	TRBJ1-5	CASSLAEGNQPQHF	TGTGCCAGCAGCTTAGCAGAGGGCAATCAGCCCCAGCATTTT
TRBV7-9	NA	NA	TRBJ1-1	CASSLATGRGTEAFF	TGTGCCAGCAGCTTAGCGACGGGTAGGGGCACTGAAGCTTTCTTT
TRBV9	NA	NA	TRBJ2-2	CASGPENTGELFF	TGTGCCAGCGGGCCGGAGAACACCGGGGAGCTGTTTTTT
TRBV7-9	NA	NA	TRBJ2-3	CASSLQGAPDTQYF	TGTGCCAGCAGCTTACAAGGGGCCCCAGATACGCAGTATTTT
TRBV29-1	NA	few	TRBJ1-2	CSVELGHNYGYTF	TGCAGCGTTGAATTGGGGCACAACTATGGCTACACCTTC
TRBV19	NA	medium-sized	TRBJ1-1	CASSIKSLGGEAFF	TGTGCCAGTAGTATTAAAAGTCTCGGAGGTGAAGCTTTCTTT
TRBV5-4	NA	once	TRBJ1-1	CASSLRGNTEAFF	TGTGCCAGCAGCTTAAGGGGGAACACTGAAGCTTTCTTT
TRBV7-2	TRBD2	NA	TRBJ2-3	CASSLALAGVGPDTQYF	TGTGCCAGCAGCTTAGCGCTAGCGGGAGTCGGCCCAGATACGCAGTATTTT
TRBV7-6	TRBD1	NA	TRBJ2-1	CASSFTGGQQFF	TGTGCCAGCAGCTTCACAGGGGGTCAGCAGTTCTTC
TRBV5-6	NA	NA	TRBJ1-2	CASSLGGYGYTF	TGTGCCAGCAGCTTAGGGGGCTATGGCTACACCTTC
TRBV4-1	TRBD2	NA	TRBJ2-7	CASSQAPSGGTYEQYF	TGCGCCAGCAGCCAAGCTCCTAGCGGGGGTACCTACGAGCAGTACTTC
TRBV5-1	TRBD2	NA	TRBJ2-5	CASRRRGGGQETQYF	TGCGCCAGCAGGCGACGGGGGGGTGGCCAAGAGACCCAGTACTTC
TRBV2	NA	once	TRBJ1-5	CASSVDLTGKTQHF	TGTGCCAGCAGTGTAGACCTTACAGGGAAGACCCAGCATTTT
TRBV28	NA	NA	TRBJ1-5	CASRTPGRTSNQPQHF	TGTGCCAGCAGAACTCCGGGGAGGACAAGCAATCAGCCCCAGCATTTT
TRBV7-8	TRBD1	few	TRBJ1-4	CASSSTGGSREKLFF	TGTGCCAGCAGCTCAACAGGGGGCTCCCGGGAAAAACTGTTTTTT
TRBV7-8	NA	NA	TRBJ1-5	CASSSKSQPQHF	TGTGCCAGCAGCTCTAAGTCTCAGCCCCAGCATTTT
TRBV7-2	NA	NA	TRBJ1-5	CASSLGARQPQHF	TGTGCCAGCAGCTTGGGGGCTCGGCAGCCCCAGCATTTT
TRBV6-5	NA	NA	TRBJ2-7	CASSRDGTGTYEQYF	TGTGCCAGCAGCCGCGACGGGACTGGGACCTACGAGCAGTACTTC
TRBV4-3	TRBD2	NA	TRBJ2-3	CASSPRASGSGDTQYF	TGCGCCAGCAGCCCCCGGGCTAGCGGGAGCGGAGATACGCAGTATTTT
TRBV6-1	NA	NA	TRBJ1-1	CASSELGPRNTEAFF	TGTGCCAGCAGTGAATTGGGGCCTAGGAACACTGAAGCTTTCTTT
TRBV19	TRBD1	NA	TRBJ1-1	CASAKTGNIPNTEAFF	TGTGCCAGTGCTAAGACAGGGAATATCCCCAACACTGAAGCTTTCTTT
TRBV28	TRBD2	NA	TRBJ2-7	CASSFRTSGGGEQYF	TGTGCCAGCAGTTTTCGGACTAGCGGGGGGGGCGAGCAGTACTTC
TRBV25-1	NA	NA	TRBJ1-6	CASSDFVPSPLHF	TGTGCCAGCAGTGATTTTGTTCCGTCACCCCTCCACTTT
TRBV30	NA	NA	TRBJ1-1	CAWRGSGGKAFF	TGTGCCTGGAGAGGTTCGGGGGGGAAAGCTTTCTTT
TRBV7-2	TRBD1	few	TRBJ1-1	CASSLAGGDGNTEAFF	TGTGCCAGCAGCTTAGCAGGGGGCGATGGGAACACTGAAGCTTTCTTT
TRBV11-2	NA	NA	TRBJ1-1	CASSFPPAREGAFF	TGTGCCAGCAGCTTCCCCCCGGCCAGGGAGGGCGCTTTCTTT
TRBV7-2	NA	NA	TRBJ2-7	CASSLDGGEQYF	TGTGCCAGCAGCTTAGACGGAGGCGAGCAGTACTTC
TRBV6-1	NA	NA	TRBJ1-6	CASSNQGGNSPLHF	TGTGCCAGCAGTAATCAAGGAGGTAATTCACCCCTCCACTTT
TRBV18	TRBD1	NA	TRBJ2-3	CASSRTGSTDTQYF	TGTGCCAGCTCACGGACAGGGAGCACAGATACGCAGTATTTT
TRBV18	NA	NA	TRBJ2-7	CASLNRGGSLYEQYF	TGTGCCAGCCTAAACCGCGGCGGCTCCCTTTACGAGCAGTACTTC
TRBV6-1	NA	NA	TRBJ2-7	CASIAWDSLYEQYF	TGTGCCAGTATTGCCTGGGACTCCCTCTACGAGCAGTACTTC